One sample yielded the 25 T cell receptor beta chains listed below, sequenced in a study of T-cell reconstitution after alpha-beta-depleted transplantation in children. Unique molecular identifiers were used to barcode this TCRbeta library. From the PCR reads, TCRdb called clonotypes with MiXCR, one entry per CDR3 protein. The sample consists of approximately 190,000 distinct CDR3 sequences, roughly 6.3% of them appearing once. This sample comprised PBMCs, obtained before TCRalphabeta/CD19-depleted stem cell transplant. Receptor source: a girl under two years old with combined immunodeficiency, due to receive a stem cell transplant.

This clonotype has a count of ten or more. The chain couples TRBV5-5 to TRBJ1-5; D unclear. The CDR3 sequence is 12 residues long. CDR1 is SGHKS and CDR2 is YYEKEE in the germline V gene (reference sequence). CDR3 nucleotides: TGTGACCCGGCCTTTAGCAATCAGCCCCAGCATTTT. Translating gives CDPAFSNQPQHF.

Ten or more counts support this clonotype. This chain connects TRBV5-1 to TRBJ2-4; 8 bases line up with TRBD1. Unmatched junction bases numbered 15, after V lost 7 bases and J lost 3 bases. Germline V gene sequence: CDR1 SGHRS, CDR2 YFSETQ. The CDR3 runs 17 residues. The CDR3 loop reads CASVYETGENDKNIQYF. The CDR3, as DNA: TGCGCCAGCGTATACGAGACAGGGGAGAATGACAAAAACATTCAGTACTTC. Full variable domain (remainder filled in from reference TRBV5-1 and TRBJ2-4): KAGVTQTPRYLIKTRGQQVTLSCSPISGHRSVSWYQQTPGQGLQFLFEYFSETQRNKGNFPGRFSGRQFSNSRSEMNVSTLELGDSALYLCASVYETGENDKNIQYFGAGTRLSVL.

Here the CDR3 reads CASSPRQGAPYEQYF. Here the CDR3 DNA reads TGTGCCAGTAGCCCAAGACAGGGGGCCCCCTACGAGCAGTACTTC. The rearrangement links TRBV19 to TRBJ2-7; 10 bases align to TRBD1. In germline, CDR1 is LNHDA, CDR2 SQIVND (reference sequence). The CDR3 loop spans 15 amino acids. V shed 6 bases and J 2 bases; nucleotides not matched to a gene: 7.

This clonotype was counted ten times or more. The J gene is TRBJ2-4, the V gene TRBV6-2 or TRBV6-3; no reliable D call. CDR3 length: 15 residues. Germline V gene lookup returns CDR1 MNHEY and CDR2 SVGEGT. V was trimmed by 6 bases and J by 0 bases, leaving 12 bases between them. The CDR3 sequence is CASREQRLAKNIQYF. The DNA for the CDR3 is TGTGCCAGCAGAGAACAGAGACTAGCCAAAAACATTCAGTACTTC.

This clonotype occurred many times. The chain couples TRBV29-1 to TRBJ2-2, with D possibly matching TRBD2 (6 bases). Germline CDR1 SQVTM, CDR2 ANQGSEA. The CDR3 is made up of 15 amino acids. Trimming pared 0 bases from V and 6 bases from J, leaving 14 bases between. CDR3 sequence (DNA): TGCAGCGTTGAAGATAATCGTGCGGGGCCCGGGGAGCTGTTTTTT. Amino acids: CSVEDNRAGPGELFF.

At least ten counts were recorded for this clonotype. The rearrangement joins TRBV29-1 to TRBJ2-1, with 9 bases identical to TRBD2. CDR1 is SQVTM and CDR2 is ANQGSEA in the germline V gene. Trimming removed 7 bases from V and 2 bases from J; junction bases left unmatched: 0. The CDR3 contains 12 residues. CDR3 region: CSGGRAYNEQFF. CDR3 in DNA: TGCAGCGGCGGGAGGGCCTACAATGAGCAGTTCTTC.

This clonotype was counted ten times or more. V gene TRBV4-1 combines with J gene TRBJ2-1; 10 bases align to TRBD2. The CDR3 runs 17 residues. Germline V gene lookup returns CDR1 MGHRA and CDR2 YSYEKL. V lost 4 bases to trimming and J lost 3 bases; unmatched junction nucleotides: 9. The CDR3 protein is CASSRTGGTSVYNEQFF. In DNA form, the CDR3 reads TGCGCCAGCAGCCGGACTGGGGGGACTAGCGTCTACAATGAGCAGTTCTTC.

This clonotype showed up many times. In this CDR3 the conserved last residue, phenylalanine or tryptophan, is missing, so a read error is likely. No DNA is shown, since the ends of the CDR3 on it are uncertain; the CDR3 is the one TCRdb lists. The chain recombines TRBV2 with TRBJ2-1; the table gives TRBD2 as D, unverified against the DNA. The CDR3 totals 9 residues, both ends included. Germline V CDR1 and CDR2: SNHLY, FYNNEI. CDR3 loop: CASGGLAGV.

This clonotype was observed many times. CDR3 sequence (DNA): TGTGCCAGCAGCTTCAGGAATCAAGCAACTGAAGCTTTCTTT. Translation: CASSFRNQATEAFF. The rearrangement joins TRBV13 to TRBJ1-1; D gene uncertain. The ends were cut back, 3 bases at V and 5 bases at J, with 13 bases in the middle. In germline, CDR1 is PRHDT, CDR2 FYEKMQ (reference sequence). The CDR3 has 14 residues.

Ten or more counts support this clonotype. The chain links TRBV20-1 to TRBJ2-3, with TRBD2 matching 14 bases. CDR3 length: 15 residues. Unmatched junction bases numbered 5, after V lost 3 bases and J lost 6 bases. Germline-derived CDR1 and CDR2 are DFQATT and SNEGSKA (reference sequence). The CDR3 bases are TGCAGTGCTAGGACTAGCGGGGGGGCCTACGATACGCAGTATTTT. Translating gives CSARTSGGAYDTQYF.

This clonotype was seen at least ten times. The V gene is TRBV4-1, the J gene TRBJ2-5, with 7 nucleotides matching TRBD2. This CDR3 is 16 amino acids long. Germline V gene data show CDR1 as MGHRA and CDR2 as YSYEKL. The V and J ends lost 0 bases and 2 bases, in that order; junction bases with no gene match: 6. The CDR3 reads CASSQERAGSQETQYF. DNA for the CDR3: TGCGCCAGCAGCCAAGAACGAGCGGGGAGTCAAGAGACCCAGTACTTC.

In its sample, this clonotype was seen many times. The CDR3 DNA is TGTGCCAGCAGCCGTAATAGCGATACGCAGTATTTT. Its protein product is CASSRNSDTQYF. V is TRBV7-6 and J is TRBJ2-3; no clear D gene. CDR1 SGHVS and CDR2 FNYEAQ come from the germline V gene. With 5 bases removed from V and 6 bases from J, the gap between germline ends came to 9 bases. The CDR3 extends over 12 amino acids.

This clonotype was seen many times. This rearrangement joins TRBV4-2 to TRBJ2-2; D ambiguous. The CDR3 totals 14 residues. The ends were cut back, 4 bases at V and 2 bases at J, with 8 bases in the middle. CDR1 LGHNA and CDR2 YNFKEQ come from the germline V gene. The CDR3 coding sequence is TGTGCCAGCAGCCTCACAGCAAACACCGGGGAGCTGTTTTTT. Protein sequence: CASSLTANTGELFF.

This clonotype occurred many times. The chain recombines TRBV5-1 with TRBJ2-1, with D possibly being TRBD1 or TRBD2 (6 bases each). In germline, CDR1 is SGHRS, CDR2 YFSETQ. The CDR3 is 15 amino acids. Trimming removed 4 bases at V and 7 bases at J, with 18 bases between. CDR3 sequence reads: CASSPWDGGGNEQFF. The DNA for the CDR3 is TGCGCCAGCAGCCCCTGGGACGGAGGGGGGAATGAGCAGTTCTTC.

The chain is built from TRBV4-3 and TRBJ1-1, with D hard to call. Deletions cut 0 bases from V and 3 bases from J, with 11 bases between. CDR3 length equals 15 residues. Germline values: CDR1 LGHNA, CDR2 YSLEER. In DNA form, the CDR3 reads TGCGCCAGCAGCCAAGAGCCAGTCTGGGACACTGAAGCTTTCTTT. Its protein is CASSQEPVWDTEAFF.

The gene calls are TRBV4-2 and TRBJ2-1, with 9 bases matching TRBD2. V was clipped by 1 base and J by 4 bases; unmatched bases: 2. Germline V gene sequence: CDR1 LGHNA, CDR2 YNFKEQ. The CDR3 runs 15 residues. The CDR3 DNA reads TGTGCCAGCAGCCAAGGACTAGCGGCTTACAATGAGCAGTTCTTC. Translation: CASSQGLAAYNEQFF.

At least ten counts were recorded for this clonotype. This sequence joins TRBV4-3 and TRBJ1-2, with D possibly being TRBD1 (6 bases). The germline V gene has CDR1 LGHNA and CDR2 YSLEER. This CDR3 region has 15 residues. V lost 5 bases to trimming and J lost 1 base, with 14 bases between them. As DNA, the CDR3 is TGCGCCAGCAGCGCCCGACAGGACCATAACTATGGCTACACCTTC. This encodes CASSARQDHNYGYTF.

This clonotype was detected ten times or more. V and J are TRBV29-1 and TRBJ2-5, with 10 bases that match TRBD2. The germline gives CDR1 SQVTM, CDR2 ANQGSEA. There are 16 residues in the CDR3. The ends lost 6 bases at V and 4 bases at J; junction bases unmatched: 14. The CDR3 DNA sequence: TGCAGCGTCCCCCAGGGACTAGCGCGGAACCCAGAGACCCAGTACTTC. Its translation is CSVPQGLARNPETQYF.

There are many counts of this clonotype. This chain joins TRBV28 and TRBJ2-7; 13 nucleotides align to TRBD2. The germline CDR1 and CDR2 sequences are MDHEN and SYDVKM. V was clipped by 4 bases and J by 4 bases; unmatched bases: 10. This CDR3 is built from 17 residues. As DNA, the CDR3 is TGTGCCAGCAGTTGGAGGACTAGCGGGAGATCGGGATACGAGCAGTACTTC. Residues: CASSWRTSGRSGYEQYF.

In its sample, this clonotype was seen many times. The chain employs TRBV5-6 and TRBJ2-1, with D possibly TRBD1 on 5 matching bases. With 2 bases removed from V and 5 bases from J, the gap between germline ends came to 11 bases. The V gene's germline CDR1 is SGHDT and CDR2 YYEEEE. This CDR3 has 14 residues. CDR3 protein: CASSFGLGDNEQFF. In nucleotides, the CDR3 is TGTGCCAGCAGCTTCGGTCTAGGGGACAATGAGCAGTTCTTC.

In its sample, this clonotype was seen once. The genes are TRBV7-3 and TRBJ2-5; perhaps TRBD1 as D (5 bases). Per germline, CDR1 SGHTA and CDR2 FQGTGA. The CDR3 loop spans 15 amino acids. The ends were cut back, 5 bases at V and 2 bases at J, with 15 bases in the middle. The CDR3 DNA reads TGTGCCAGCAGCCTAGGTACAGGAAGTCAAGAGACCCAGTACTTC. Its protein product is CASSLGTGSQETQYF. Full variable domain (missing parts from reference TRBV7-3 and TRBJ2-5): GAGVSQTPSNKVTEKGKYVELRCDPISGHTALYWYRQSLGQGPEFLIYFQGTGAADDSGLPNDRFFAVRPEGSVSTLKIQRTERGDSAVYLCASSLGTGSQETQYFGPGTRLLVL.

On this clonotype itself: This sequence may be a read error, since a much larger clone differs from it by one base. The missing conserved phenylalanine or tryptophan at the end of this CDR3 makes a read error likely. The CDR3 DNA follows: TGTGCCAGCAGCTTAGCCCCGGCCAGTTACGAGCAGTACTAC. Protein: CASSLAPASYEQYY. The chain employs TRBV7-2 and TRBJ2-7; D unresolved. Germline CDR1 reads SGHTA; CDR2 reads FQGNSA. The CDR3 spans 14 residues. The ends were cut back, 0 bases at V and 4 bases at J, with 10 bases in the middle.

A few counts support this clonotype. The chain recombines TRBV2 with TRBJ2-7, with a tentative D call TRBD2 (6 bases). V was cut by 4 bases and J by 9 bases, with 25 bases left in between. Germline V gene sequence: CDR1 SNHLY, CDR2 FYNNEI. The CDR3 length is 16 residues. The chain's CDR3 is CASSGMRDFNQLGQYF. CDR3 DNA sequence: TGTGCCAGCAGTGGTATGAGGGACTTCAATCAGTTGGGGCAGTACTTC.

The table lists this clonotype with many counts. The V gene is TRBV4-3, the J gene TRBJ2-7; 7 bases align to TRBD1. Per germline, CDR1 LGHNA and CDR2 YSLEER. V shed 2 bases, J shed 2 bases, and the junction held 6 bases outside the gene matches. This CDR3 region has 15 residues. For the CDR3, the DNA is TGCGCCAGCAGCCAACTACAGGGGCCAACCTACGAGCAGTACTTC. The encoded protein is CASSQLQGPTYEQYF.

In its sample, this clonotype was seen many times. The chain carries TRBV28 and TRBJ2-1; TRBD2 aligns across 7 bases. The CDR3 is made up of 16 amino acids. The germline V gene encodes CDR1 MDHEN and CDR2 SYDVKM. The J segment lost 3 bases and the V segment lost 2 bases, leaving 7 bases of the junction unmatched. CDR3: CASSLIGSGNYNEQFF. The CDR3 nucleotides are TGTGCCAGCAGTTTAATCGGGAGCGGGAACTACAATGAGCAGTTCTTC.